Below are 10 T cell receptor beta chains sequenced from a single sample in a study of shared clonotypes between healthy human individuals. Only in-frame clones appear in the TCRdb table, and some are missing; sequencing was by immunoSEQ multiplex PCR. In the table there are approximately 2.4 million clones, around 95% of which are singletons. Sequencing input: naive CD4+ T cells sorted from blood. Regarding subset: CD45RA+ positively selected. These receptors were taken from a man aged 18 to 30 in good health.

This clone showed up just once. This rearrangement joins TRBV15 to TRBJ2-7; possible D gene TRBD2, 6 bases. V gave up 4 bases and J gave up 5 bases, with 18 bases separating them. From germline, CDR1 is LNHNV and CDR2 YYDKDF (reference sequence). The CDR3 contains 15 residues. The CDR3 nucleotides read TGTGCCACCAGCATCGGAGGGCCGATGTTGGACGAGCAGTACTTC. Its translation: CATSIGGPMLDEQYF.

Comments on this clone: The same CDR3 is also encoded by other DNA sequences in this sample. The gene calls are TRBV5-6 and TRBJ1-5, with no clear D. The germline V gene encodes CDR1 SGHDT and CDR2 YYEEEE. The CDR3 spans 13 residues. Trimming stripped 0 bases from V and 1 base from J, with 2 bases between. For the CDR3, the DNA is TGTGCCAGCAGCTTGGCCAGCAATCAGCCCCAGCATTTT. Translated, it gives CASSLASNQPQHF.

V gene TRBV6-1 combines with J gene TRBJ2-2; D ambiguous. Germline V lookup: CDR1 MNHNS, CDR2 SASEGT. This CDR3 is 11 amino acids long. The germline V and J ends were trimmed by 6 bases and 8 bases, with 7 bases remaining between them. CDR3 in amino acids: CASSRVGELFF. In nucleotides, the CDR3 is TGTGCCAGCAGCAGAGTGGGGGAGCTGTTTTTT.

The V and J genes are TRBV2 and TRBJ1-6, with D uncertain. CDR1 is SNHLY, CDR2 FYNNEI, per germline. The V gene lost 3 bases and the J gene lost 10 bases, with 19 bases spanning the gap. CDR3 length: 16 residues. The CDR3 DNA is TGTGCCAGCAGTGAGAACGGTCCCCAATTTGGATCACCCCTCCACTTT. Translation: CASSENGPQFGSPLHF.

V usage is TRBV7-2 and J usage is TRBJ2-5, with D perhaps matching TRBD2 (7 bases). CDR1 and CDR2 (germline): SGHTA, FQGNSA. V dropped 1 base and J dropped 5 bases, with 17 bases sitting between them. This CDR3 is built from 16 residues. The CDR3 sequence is CASSLVRLGRGETQYF. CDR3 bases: TGTGCCAGCAGCTTAGTGCGTCTAGGGAGGGGGGAGACCCAGTACTTC. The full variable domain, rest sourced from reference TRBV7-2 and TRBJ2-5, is GAGVSQSPSNKVTEKGKDVELRCDPISGHTALYWYRQSLGQGLEFLIYFQGNSAPDKSGLPSDRFSAERTGGSVSTLTIQRTQQEDSAVYLCASSLVRLGRGETQYFGPGTRLLVL.

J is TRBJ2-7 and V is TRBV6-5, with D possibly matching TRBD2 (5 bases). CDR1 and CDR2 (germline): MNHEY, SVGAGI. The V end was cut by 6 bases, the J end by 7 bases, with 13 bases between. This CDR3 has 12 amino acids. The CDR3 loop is CASSPGSGEQYF. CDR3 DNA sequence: TGTGCCAGCAGCCCCGGATCGGGGGAGCAGTACTTC.

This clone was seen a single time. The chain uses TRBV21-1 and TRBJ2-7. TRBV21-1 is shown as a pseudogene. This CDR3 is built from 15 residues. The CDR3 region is CASSKERARGDEQYF. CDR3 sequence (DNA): TGTGCCAGCAGCAAAGAACGGGCAAGGGGGGACGAGCAGTACTTC.

The CDR3 bases are TGCGCCAGCATGACAGAGGGCTCTGGAAACACCATATATTTT. This translates into CASMTEGSGNTIYF. This sequence joins TRBV5-1 and TRBJ1-3, with D maybe TRBD1 (5 bases). Trimming took off 6 bases at V and 0 bases at J, with 10 bases between the two ends. CDR1 and CDR2 from the germline V gene are SGHRS and YFSETQ. The CDR3 length is 14 residues.

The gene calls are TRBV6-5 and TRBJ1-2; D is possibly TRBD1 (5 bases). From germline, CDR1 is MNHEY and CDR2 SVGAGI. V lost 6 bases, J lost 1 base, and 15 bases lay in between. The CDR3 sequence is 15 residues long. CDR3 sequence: CASSLGGTGNYGYTF. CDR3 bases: TGTGCCAGCAGCCTTGGGGGGACGGGTAACTATGGCTACACCTTC.

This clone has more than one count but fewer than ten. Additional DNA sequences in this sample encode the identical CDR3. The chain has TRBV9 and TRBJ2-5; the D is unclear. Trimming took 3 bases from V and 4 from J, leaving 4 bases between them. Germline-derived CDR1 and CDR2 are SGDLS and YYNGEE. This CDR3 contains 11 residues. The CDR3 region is CASSAGETQYF. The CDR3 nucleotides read TGTGCCAGCAGCGCGGGAGAGACCCAGTACTTC.